This T cell receptor beta chain was retrieved from a study of blood T cell repertoires in COVID-19. Study information: T cells, B-cell-depleted T cells, or PBMCs provided the cDNA or gDNA that served as material.

Measured with immunoSEQ multiplex PCR; TCRdb has only the in-frame clones, and not every one. The sample has about 200,000 clones, 89% seen once. Participant ages covered roughly 18 to 89 years across 24 US areas. Trimming shortened V by 5 bases and J by 5 bases, and 9 bases separated the two germline ends. Per germline, CDR1 DFQATT and CDR2 SNEGSKA (reference sequence). The length of the CDR3 is 11 residues. V gene TRBV20-1 combines with J gene TRBJ1-2; D remains unclear. Sequences were obtained from PBMCs or T cells enriched from blood (not recorded which). This TCR derives from a woman in her 40s with acute COVID-19. In nucleotides, the CDR3 is TGCAGTGCTGTTACGGGGTATGGCTACACCTTC. Encoded protein: CSAVTGYGYTF.